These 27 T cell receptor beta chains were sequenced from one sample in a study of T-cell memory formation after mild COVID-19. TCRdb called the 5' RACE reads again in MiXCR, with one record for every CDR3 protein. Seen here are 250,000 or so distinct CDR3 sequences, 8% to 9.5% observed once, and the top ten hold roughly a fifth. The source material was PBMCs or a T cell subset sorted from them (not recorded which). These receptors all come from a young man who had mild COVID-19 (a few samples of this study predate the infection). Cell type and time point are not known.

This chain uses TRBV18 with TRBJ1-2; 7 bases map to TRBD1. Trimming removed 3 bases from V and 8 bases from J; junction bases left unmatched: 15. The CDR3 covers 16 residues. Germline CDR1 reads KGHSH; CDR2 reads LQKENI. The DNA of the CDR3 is TGTGCCAGCTCACCCGGACAGGAATTACTTAAGAGAGGCTACACCTTC. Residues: CASSPGQELLKRGYTF.

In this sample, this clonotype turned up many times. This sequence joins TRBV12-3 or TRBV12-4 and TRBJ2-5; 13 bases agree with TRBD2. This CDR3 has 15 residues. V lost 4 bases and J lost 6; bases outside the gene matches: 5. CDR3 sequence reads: CASSSPGLAGKTQYF. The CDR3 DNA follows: TGTGCCAGCAGTTCCCCGGGACTAGCGGGGAAGACCCAGTACTTC.

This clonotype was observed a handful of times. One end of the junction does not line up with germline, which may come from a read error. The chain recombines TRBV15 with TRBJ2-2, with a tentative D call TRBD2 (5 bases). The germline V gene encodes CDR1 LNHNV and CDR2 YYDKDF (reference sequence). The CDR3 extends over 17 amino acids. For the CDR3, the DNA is TGTGCCACCAGCAGAGATCGGCACAGTGGATTCACCGGGGAGCTGATTTTT. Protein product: CATSRDRHSGFTGELIF.

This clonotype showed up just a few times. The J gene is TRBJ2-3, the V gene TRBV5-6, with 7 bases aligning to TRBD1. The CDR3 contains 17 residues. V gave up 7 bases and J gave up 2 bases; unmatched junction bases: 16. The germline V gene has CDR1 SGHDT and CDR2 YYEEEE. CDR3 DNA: TGTGCCAGCTGGAGGTACCTGGGGGACAGCTACACAGATACGCAGTATTTT. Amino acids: CASWRYLGDSYTDTQYF.

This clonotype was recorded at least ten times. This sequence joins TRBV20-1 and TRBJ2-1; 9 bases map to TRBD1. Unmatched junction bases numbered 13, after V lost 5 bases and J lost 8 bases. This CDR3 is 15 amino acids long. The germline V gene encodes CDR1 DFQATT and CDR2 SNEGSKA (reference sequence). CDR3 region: CSAGTGTGIWDEQFF. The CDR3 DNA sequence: TGCAGTGCTGGAACCGGGACAGGGATTTGGGATGAGCAGTTCTTC.

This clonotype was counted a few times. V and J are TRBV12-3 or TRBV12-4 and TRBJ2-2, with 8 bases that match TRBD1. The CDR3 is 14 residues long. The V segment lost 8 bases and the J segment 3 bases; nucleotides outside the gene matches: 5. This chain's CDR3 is CASLGQVDTGELFF. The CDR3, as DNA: TGTGCCAGCTTGGGACAGGTTGACACCGGGGAGCTGTTTTTT.

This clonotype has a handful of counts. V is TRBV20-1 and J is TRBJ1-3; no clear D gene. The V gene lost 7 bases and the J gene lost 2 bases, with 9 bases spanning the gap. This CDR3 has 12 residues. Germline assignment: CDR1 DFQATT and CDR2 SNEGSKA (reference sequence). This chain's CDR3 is CSVSGAGNTIYF. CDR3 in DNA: TGCAGTGTCTCTGGGGCTGGAAACACCATATATTTT.

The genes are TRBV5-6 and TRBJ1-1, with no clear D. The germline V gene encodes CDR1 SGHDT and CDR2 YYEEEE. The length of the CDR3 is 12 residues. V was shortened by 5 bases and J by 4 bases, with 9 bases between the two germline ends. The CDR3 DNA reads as TGTGCCAGCAGTTCGGGGAGCACTGAAGCTTTCTTT. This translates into CASSSGSTEAFF.

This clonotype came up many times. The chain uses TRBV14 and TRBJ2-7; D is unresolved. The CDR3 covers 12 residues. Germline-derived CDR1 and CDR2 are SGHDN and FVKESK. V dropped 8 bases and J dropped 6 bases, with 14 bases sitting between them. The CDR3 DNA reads TGTGCCAGCGTTATGTCTGCACTCGAGCAGTACGTC. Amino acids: CASVMSALEQYV.

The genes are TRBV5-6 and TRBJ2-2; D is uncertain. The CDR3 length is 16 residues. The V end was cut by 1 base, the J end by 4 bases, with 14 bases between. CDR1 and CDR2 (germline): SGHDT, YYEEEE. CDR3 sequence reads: CASSLRMTYLTGELFF. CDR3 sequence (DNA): TGTGCCAGCAGCTTGAGGATGACATACCTCACCGGGGAGCTGTTTTTT.

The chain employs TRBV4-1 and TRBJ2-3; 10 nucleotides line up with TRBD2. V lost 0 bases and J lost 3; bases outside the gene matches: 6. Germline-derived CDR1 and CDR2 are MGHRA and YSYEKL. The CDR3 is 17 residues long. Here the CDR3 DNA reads TGCGCCAGCAGCCAAGAGTATGTTAGCGGGGGGACAGATACGCAGTATTTT. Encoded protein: CASSQEYVSGGTDTQYF.

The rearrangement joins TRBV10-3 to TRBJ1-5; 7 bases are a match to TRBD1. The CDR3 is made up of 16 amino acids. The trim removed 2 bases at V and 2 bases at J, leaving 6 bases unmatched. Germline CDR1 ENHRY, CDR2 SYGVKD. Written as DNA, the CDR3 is TGTGCCATCAGTGAGGTGTGGGGGACAGGCAATCAGCCCCAGCATTTT. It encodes CAISEVWGTGNQPQHF.

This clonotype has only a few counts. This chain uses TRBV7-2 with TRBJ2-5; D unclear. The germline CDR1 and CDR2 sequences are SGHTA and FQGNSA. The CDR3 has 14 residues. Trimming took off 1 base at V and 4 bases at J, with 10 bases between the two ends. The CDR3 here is CASSLGNRPETQYF. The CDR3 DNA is TGTGCCAGCAGCTTAGGCAACCGACCAGAGACCCAGTACTTC.

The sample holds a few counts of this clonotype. The CDR3 loop reads CSVVARGSSEAFF. CDR3 in DNA: TGCAGCGTTGTTGCTCGAGGGTCCTCTGAAGCTTTCTTT. The rearrangement uses TRBV29-1 and TRBJ1-1; D is ambiguous. Trimming cost V 4 bases and J 6 bases, with 15 bases left between them. Germline-derived CDR1 and CDR2 are SQVTM and ANQGSEA. The CDR3 runs 13 residues.

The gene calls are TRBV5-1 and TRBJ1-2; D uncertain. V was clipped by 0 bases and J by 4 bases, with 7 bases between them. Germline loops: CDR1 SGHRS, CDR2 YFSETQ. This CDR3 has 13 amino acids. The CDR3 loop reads CASSLVVRYGYTF. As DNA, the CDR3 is TGCGCCAGCAGCTTGGTGGTACGCTATGGCTACACCTTC.

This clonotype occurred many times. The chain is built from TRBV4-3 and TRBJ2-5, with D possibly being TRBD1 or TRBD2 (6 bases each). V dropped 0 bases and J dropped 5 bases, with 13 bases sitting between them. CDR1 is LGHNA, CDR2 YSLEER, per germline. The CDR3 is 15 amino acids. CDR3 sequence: CASSQDGGLRETQYF. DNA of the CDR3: TGCGCCAGCAGCCAAGATGGGGGGCTCCGGGAGACCCAGTACTTC.

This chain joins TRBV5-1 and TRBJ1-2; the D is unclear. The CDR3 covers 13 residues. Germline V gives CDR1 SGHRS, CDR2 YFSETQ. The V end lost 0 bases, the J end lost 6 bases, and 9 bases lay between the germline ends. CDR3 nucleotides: TGCGCCAGCAGCTTGGCCGCAGAGGATGGCTACACCTTC. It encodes CASSLAAEDGYTF.

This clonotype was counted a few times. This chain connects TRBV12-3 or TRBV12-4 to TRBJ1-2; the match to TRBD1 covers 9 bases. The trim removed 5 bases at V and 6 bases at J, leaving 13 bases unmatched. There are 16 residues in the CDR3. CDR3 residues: CASSPPGQGKYDGYTF. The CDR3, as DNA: TGTGCCAGCAGTCCCCCAGGACAGGGGAAATATGATGGCTACACCTTC.

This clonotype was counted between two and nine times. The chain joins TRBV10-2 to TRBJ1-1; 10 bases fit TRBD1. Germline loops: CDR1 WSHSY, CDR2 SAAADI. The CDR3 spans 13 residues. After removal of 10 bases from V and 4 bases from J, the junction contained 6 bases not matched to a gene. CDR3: CATETGGGTEAFF. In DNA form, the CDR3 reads TGCGCCACCGAGACAGGGGGCGGCACTGAAGCTTTCTTT.

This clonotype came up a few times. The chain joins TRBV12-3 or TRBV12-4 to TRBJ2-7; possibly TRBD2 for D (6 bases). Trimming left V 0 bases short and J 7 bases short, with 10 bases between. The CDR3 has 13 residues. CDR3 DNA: TGTGCCAGCAGTTTAGCGGGGGGTCGAGAGCAGTACGTC. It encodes CASSLAGGREQYV.

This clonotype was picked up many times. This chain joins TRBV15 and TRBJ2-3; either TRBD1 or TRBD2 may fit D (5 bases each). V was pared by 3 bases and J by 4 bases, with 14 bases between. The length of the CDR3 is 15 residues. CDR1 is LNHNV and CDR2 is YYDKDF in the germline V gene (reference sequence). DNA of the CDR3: TGTGCCACCAGCAGCGGGGCCACGGGCCCAGATACGCAGTATTTT. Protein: CATSSGATGPDTQYF.

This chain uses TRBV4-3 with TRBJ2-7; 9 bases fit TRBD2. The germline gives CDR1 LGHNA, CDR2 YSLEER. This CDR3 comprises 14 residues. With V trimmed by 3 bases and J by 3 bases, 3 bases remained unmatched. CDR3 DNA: TGCGCCAGCAGCCAGGGTAGCGGGGGCTACGAGCAGTACTTC. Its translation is CASSQGSGGYEQYF.

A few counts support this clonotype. The CDR3 sequence: CASSELGQGRGYTF. Written as DNA, the CDR3 is TGTGCCAGCAGTGAGTTGGGACAGGGCCGTGGCTACACCTTC. The chain carries TRBV6-1 and TRBJ1-2; TRBD1 matches 9 bases. V was pared by 3 bases and J by 7 bases, with 6 bases of the junction left unmatched. Germline assignment: CDR1 MNHNS and CDR2 SASEGT. This CDR3 has 14 residues.

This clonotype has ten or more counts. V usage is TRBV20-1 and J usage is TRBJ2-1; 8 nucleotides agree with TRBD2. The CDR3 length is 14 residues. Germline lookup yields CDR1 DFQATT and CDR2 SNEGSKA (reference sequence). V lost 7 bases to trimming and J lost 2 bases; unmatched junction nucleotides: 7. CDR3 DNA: TGCAGTGTCCTCTACGGGGGGGCCTACAATGAGCAGTTCTTC. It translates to CSVLYGGAYNEQFF.

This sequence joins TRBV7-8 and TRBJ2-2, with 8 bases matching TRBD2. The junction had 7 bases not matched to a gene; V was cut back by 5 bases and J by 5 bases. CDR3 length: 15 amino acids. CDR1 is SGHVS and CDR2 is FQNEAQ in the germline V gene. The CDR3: CASSRREGGTGELFF. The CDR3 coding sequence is TGTGCCAGCAGCCGCCGGGAGGGGGGGACCGGGGAGCTGTTTTTT.

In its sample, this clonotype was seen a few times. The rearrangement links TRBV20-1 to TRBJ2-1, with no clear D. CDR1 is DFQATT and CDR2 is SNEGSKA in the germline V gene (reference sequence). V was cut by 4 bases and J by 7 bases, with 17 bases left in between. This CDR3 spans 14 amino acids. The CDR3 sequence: CSAIVAAGNNEQFF. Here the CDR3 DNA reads TGCAGTGCTATAGTCGCGGCAGGAAATAATGAGCAGTTCTTC.

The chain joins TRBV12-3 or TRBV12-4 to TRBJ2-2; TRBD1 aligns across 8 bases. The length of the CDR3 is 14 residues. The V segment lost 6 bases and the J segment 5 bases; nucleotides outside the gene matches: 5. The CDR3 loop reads CASRLTGVTGELFF. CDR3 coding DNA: TGTGCCAGCAGATTGACAGGGGTGACCGGGGAGCTGTTTTTT.